These 9 T cell receptor beta chains came from one sample sequenced in a study of T cells in Graves' hyperthyroidism and ophthalmopathy. RNA transcripts yielded amplified TCR beta CDR3 regions. During a first-round RT-PCR of the TCR CDR3, the HTBI primer set was used. A single record per CDR3 protein comes from TCRdb applying MiXCR to the multiplex PCR reads. The sample records about 660,000 distinct CDR3 sequences, just under 45% being singletons. The source material was peripheral blood or thyroid tissue (not recorded which). The receptors originated from an adult man with Graves' disease, either hyperthyroidism or ophthalmopathy (not recorded which).

There are many counts of this clonotype. The chain couples TRBV29-1 to TRBJ2-5, with 8 bases aligning to TRBD1. Germline lookup yields CDR1 SQVTM and CDR2 ANQGSEA. The junction had 6 bases not matched to a gene; V was cut back by 6 bases and J by 3 bases. The CDR3 is made up of 13 amino acids. The CDR3 nucleotides are TGCAGCGTAGCAGACAGGGGTGAAGAGACCCAGTACTTC. Its protein is CSVADRGEETQYF.

This clonotype was counted a few times. A much larger clone sits a single nucleotide away, making a read error possible. V is TRBV12-3 or TRBV12-4 and J is TRBJ1-6; perhaps TRBD1 as D (5 bases). Trimming cost V 5 bases and J 7 bases, with 12 bases left between them. CDR3 length: 14 residues. The CDR3 nucleotides read TGTGCCAGCAGTGAGTCGCAGGGAAATTCACCCCTCCACTTT. Translation: CASSESQGNSPLHF.

At least ten counts were recorded for this clonotype. This chain uses TRBV7-2 with TRBJ1-1; D is possibly TRBD1 (5 bases). There are 14 residues in the CDR3. The ends were cut back, 1 base at V and 5 bases at J, with 11 bases in the middle. The germline gives CDR1 SGHTA, CDR2 FQGNSA. Here the CDR3 reads CASSLGAGLTEAFF. Here the CDR3 DNA reads TGTGCCAGCAGCTTAGGGGCAGGGTTGACTGAAGCTTTCTTT.

This clonotype was picked up a small number of times. The V and J genes are TRBV19 and TRBJ1-1; D unclear. Trimming pared 11 bases from V and 4 bases from J, leaving 14 bases between. The CDR3 loop spans 12 amino acids. Germline-derived CDR1 and CDR2 are LNHDA and SQIVND (reference sequence). The CDR3 reads CAALGWGTEAFF. The DNA of the CDR3 is TGTGCCGCCCTAGGGTGGGGCACTGAAGCTTTCTTT.

The chain carries TRBV7-2 and TRBJ1-3; no reliable D call. Germline CDR1 SGHTA, CDR2 FQGNSA. This CDR3 comprises 15 residues. V was clipped by 1 base and J by 3 bases, with 10 bases between them. CDR3: CASSLDYRGGNTIYF. The CDR3 nucleotides read TGTGCCAGCAGCTTAGATTACCGGGGTGGAAACACCATATATTTT.

The sample holds many counts of this clonotype. This chain connects TRBV15 to TRBJ1-4, with D perhaps TRBD1 (5 bases). The CDR3 consists of 15 residues. V lost 3 bases and J 7 bases, leaving 15 bases between the germline ends. Germline CDR1 and CDR2: LNHNV and YYDKDF (reference sequence). The CDR3 protein is CATSRATGAPEKLFF. CDR3 bases: TGTGCCACCAGCAGGGCAACAGGTGCGCCTGAAAAACTGTTTTTT.

The chain joins TRBV6-4 to TRBJ1-6; TRBD1 is a possible D gene (6 bases). V lost 5 bases, J lost 11 bases, and 13 bases lay in between. CDR3 length: 13 residues. Germline CDR1 reads MRHNA; CDR2 reads SNTAGT. The CDR3: CASSHRVRPPLHF. CDR3 DNA sequence: TGTGCCAGCAGTCACAGGGTTCGGCCACCCCTCCACTTT.

This clonotype was counted only a few times. The rearrangement joins TRBV5-6 to TRBJ1-1, with D possibly matching TRBD1 (6 bases). This CDR3 spans 17 amino acids. Germline CDR1 reads SGHDT; CDR2 reads YYEEEE. The V end was cut by 6 bases, the J end by 3 bases, with 24 bases between. The CDR3 reads CASIPPAGGAEDTEAFF. DNA for the CDR3: TGTGCCAGCATTCCTCCCGCTGGGGGGGCTGAGGACACTGAAGCTTTCTTT. Combining the CDR3 with reference TRBV5-6 and TRBJ1-1 gives the whole variable domain DAGVTQSPTHLIKTRGQQVTLRCSPKSGHDTVSWYQQALGQGPQFIFQYYEEEERQRGNFPDRFSGHQFPNYSSELNVNALLLGDSALYLCASIPPAGGAEDTEAFFGQGTRLTVV.

This clonotype was recorded a few times. The gene calls are TRBV19 and TRBJ1-5, with 9 nucleotides matching TRBD1. The CDR3 consists of 16 residues. Germline CDR1 is LNHDA and CDR2 is SQIVND (reference sequence). J gave up 3 bases and V 7 bases, and 10 bases lay outside the gene matches. CDR3 in amino acids: CASKRSRDRANQPQHF. The CDR3 region has the DNA TGTGCCAGTAAGCGGTCCCGGGACAGGGCCAATCAGCCCCAGCATTTT.